This is a list of T cell receptor beta chains from one sample in a study of T cells in Graves' hyperthyroidism and ophthalmopathy. One entry per CDR3 protein, called by TCRdb with MiXCR from the multiplex PCR reads. The sample lists 450,000 to 700,000 distinct CDR3 sequences, about 45% occurring once. The specimen sequenced was peripheral blood or thyroid tissue (not recorded which). Receptors originate from an adult woman with Graves' disease, either hyperthyroidism or ophthalmopathy (not recorded which). Both conserved end residues are part of each CDR3. A D gene is named only where the DNA matches it firmly. Clone sizes are given selectively: once, few, many, or a class where the clone is expanded.

>TRBJ1-5|.|.|TRBV5-1
TGCGCCAGCAGCTTGGAGGACAGACTGAATCAGCCCCAGCATTTT
CASSLEDRLNQPQHF
>TRBJ2-2|.|many|TRBV7-8
TGTGCCAGCTCAGCGCAGACTAGTAAAACCGGGGAGCTGTTTTTT
CASSAQTSKTGELFF
>TRBJ2-5|.|.|TRBV7-3
TGTGCCAGCAGTCCGACAGACGAAGAGACCCAGTACTTC
CASSPTDEETQYF
>TRBJ1-1|.|many|TRBV4-1
TGCGCCAGCAGCCAAGCCTCTTTGGTTAGAACTGAAGCTTTCTTT
CASSQASLVRTEAFF
>TRBJ1-1|TRBD1|.|TRBV20-1
TGCAGTGCTAGAGATCTGGCCAGGGGGCCGAACACTGAAGCTTTCTTT
CSARDLARGPNTEAFF
>TRBJ1-3|.|many|TRBV20-1
TGCAGTGTCCCCCGATTGAGCTCTGGAAACACCATATATTTT
CSVPRLSSGNTIYF
>TRBJ2-2|TRBD1|.|TRBV2
TGTGCCAGCAGAAATATCCACGGGACAGGGGCGGCCGGGGAGCTGTTTTTT
CASRNIHGTGAAGELFF
>TRBJ1-6|.|.|TRBV5-1
TGCGCCGGCAGCATTAGCGGACAGCTAAATTCACCCCTCCACTTT
CAGSISGQLNSPLHF
>TRBJ1-5|TRBD1|few|TRBV10-2
TGCGCCAGCAGAACAGGGGCCCTTAGCAATCAGCCCCAGCATTTT
CASRTGALSNQPQHF
>TRBJ2-2|.|many|TRBV29-1
TGCAGCGTTGGCTTGGACACCGGGGAGCTGTTTTTT
CSVGLDTGELFF
>TRBJ2-5|.|.|TRBV29-1
TGCAGCGGGAGGAGGTTGGAGACCCAGTACTTC
CSGRRLETQYF
>TRBJ2-1|.|.|TRBV24-1
TGTGCCACCAGTACTACAGGCCTTGAGCAGTTCTTC
CATSTTGLEQFF
>TRBJ2-7|TRBD2|.|TRBV7-9
TGTGCCAGCAGCTTAGATCCGACCTTTAGCGGGAGCCCCTACGAGCAGTACTTC
CASSLDPTFSGSPYEQYF
>TRBJ1-5|TRBD1|many|TRBV2
TGTGCCAGCAGAGTCGGGACAGATAATCAGCCCCAGCATTTT
CASRVGTDNQPQHF
>TRBJ1-2|TRBD1|.|TRBV14
TGTGCCATCAGTGAGTCGACAGGGGGCTATGGCTACACCTTC
CAISESTGGYGYTF
>TRBJ1-6|.|.|TRBV7-6
TGTGCCAGCAGTATCCCGCGTCCAGGCTATAATTCACCCCTCCACTTT
CASSIPRPGYNSPLHF